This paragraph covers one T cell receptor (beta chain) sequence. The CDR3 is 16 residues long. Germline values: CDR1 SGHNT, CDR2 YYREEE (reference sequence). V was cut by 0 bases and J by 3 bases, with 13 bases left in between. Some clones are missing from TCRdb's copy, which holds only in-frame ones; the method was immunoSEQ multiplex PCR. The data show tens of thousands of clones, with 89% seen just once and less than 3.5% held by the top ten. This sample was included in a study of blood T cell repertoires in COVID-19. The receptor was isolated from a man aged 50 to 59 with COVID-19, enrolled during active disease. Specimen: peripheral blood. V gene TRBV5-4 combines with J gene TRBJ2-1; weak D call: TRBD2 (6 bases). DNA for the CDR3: TGTGCCAGCAGCTTGGGCACGGGAGCCTTCTACAATGAGCAGTTCTTC. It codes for CASSLGTGAFYNEQFF.